The clone carrying this T cell receptor (beta chain) was observed a single time. From germline, CDR1 is LNHDA and CDR2 SQIVND (reference sequence). The ends were cut back, 7 bases at V and 0 bases at J, with 13 bases in the middle. The CDR3 sequence is 14 residues long. This specimen belongs to a study of cytotoxic CD8 clonotypes in ibrutinib-treated CLL. Repertoires were generated with immunoSEQ multiplex PCR, while TCRdb's copy carries only in-frame clones and drops some. The sample holds more than 200,000 clones, roughly 70% seen once. The chain uses TRBV19 and TRBJ2-7, with TRBD1 as a possible D gene (5 bases). The material was PBMCs, obtained after 24 months of ibrutinib treatment. The source is a human donor with chronic lymphocytic leukemia. The CDR3 nucleotides read TGTGCCAGTAAAAAGACAGACGTCTCCTACGAGCAGTACTTC. Translating it yields CASKKTDVSYEQYF.